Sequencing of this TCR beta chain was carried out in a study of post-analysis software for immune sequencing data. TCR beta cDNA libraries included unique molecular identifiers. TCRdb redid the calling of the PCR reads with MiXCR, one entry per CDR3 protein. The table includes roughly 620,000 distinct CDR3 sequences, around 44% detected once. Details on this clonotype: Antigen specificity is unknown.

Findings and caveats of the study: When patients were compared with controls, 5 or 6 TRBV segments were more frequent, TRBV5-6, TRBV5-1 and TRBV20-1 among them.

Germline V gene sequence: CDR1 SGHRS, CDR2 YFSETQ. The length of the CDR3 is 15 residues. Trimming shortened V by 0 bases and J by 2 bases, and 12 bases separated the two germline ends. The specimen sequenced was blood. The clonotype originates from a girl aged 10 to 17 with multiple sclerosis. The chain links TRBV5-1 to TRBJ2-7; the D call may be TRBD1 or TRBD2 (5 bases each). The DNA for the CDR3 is TGCGCCAGCAGCTTGGGGGACCGGGACCCCTACGAGCAGTACTTC. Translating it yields CASSLGDRDPYEQYF.